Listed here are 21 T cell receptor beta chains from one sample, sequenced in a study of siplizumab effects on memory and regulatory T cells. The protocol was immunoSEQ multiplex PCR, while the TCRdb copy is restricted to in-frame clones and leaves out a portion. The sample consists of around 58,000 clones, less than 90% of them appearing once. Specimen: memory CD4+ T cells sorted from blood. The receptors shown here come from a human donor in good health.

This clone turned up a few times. CDR3 region: CASSLTSGAGDNSPLHF. The CDR3 DNA reads TGTGCCAGCAGCCTGACATCCGGGGCAGGGGATAATTCACCCCTCCACTTT. The chain uses TRBV4-2 and TRBJ1-6, with D maybe TRBD1 (6 bases). Per the germline V gene, CDR1 is LGHNA and CDR2 is YNFKEQ. V lost 4 bases and J 5 bases, leaving 18 bases between the germline ends. This CDR3 region has 17 residues.

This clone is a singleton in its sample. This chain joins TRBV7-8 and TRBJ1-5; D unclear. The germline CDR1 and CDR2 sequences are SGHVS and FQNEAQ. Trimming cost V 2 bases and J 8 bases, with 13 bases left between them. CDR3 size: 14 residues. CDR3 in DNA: TGTGCCAGCAGCTTAACGGGGATTAGCGAGCCCCAGCATTTT. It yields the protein CASSLTGISEPQHF.

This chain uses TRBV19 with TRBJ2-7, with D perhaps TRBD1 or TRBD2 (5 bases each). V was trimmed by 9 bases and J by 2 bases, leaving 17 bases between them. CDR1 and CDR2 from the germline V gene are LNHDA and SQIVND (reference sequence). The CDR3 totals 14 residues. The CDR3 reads CARRKGTQAYEQYF. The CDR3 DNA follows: TGTGCCAGGAGGAAAGGGACGCAAGCCTACGAGCAGTACTTC.

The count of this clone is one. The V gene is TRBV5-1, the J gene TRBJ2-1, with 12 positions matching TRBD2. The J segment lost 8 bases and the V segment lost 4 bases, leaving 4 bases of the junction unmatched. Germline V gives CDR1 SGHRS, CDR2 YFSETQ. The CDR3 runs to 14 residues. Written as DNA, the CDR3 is TGCGCCAGCAGCCCAGGACTAGCGGGGCATGAGCAGTTCTTC. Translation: CASSPGLAGHEQFF.

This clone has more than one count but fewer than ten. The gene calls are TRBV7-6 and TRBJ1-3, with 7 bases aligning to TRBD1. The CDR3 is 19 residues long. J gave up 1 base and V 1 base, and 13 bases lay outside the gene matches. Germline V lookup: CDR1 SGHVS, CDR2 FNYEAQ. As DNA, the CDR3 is TGTGCCAGCAGCTTAGGGCTCCGGGGCAGGGGGACTTCTGGAAACACCATATATTTT. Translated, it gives CASSLGLRGRGTSGNTIYF.

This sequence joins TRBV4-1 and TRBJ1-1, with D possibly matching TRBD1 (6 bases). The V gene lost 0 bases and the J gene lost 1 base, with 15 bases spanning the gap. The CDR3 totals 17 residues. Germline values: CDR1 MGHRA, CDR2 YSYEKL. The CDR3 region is CASSQDPGGAGNTEAFF. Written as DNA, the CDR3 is TGCGCCAGCAGCCAAGATCCGGGGGGCGCTGGGAACACTGAAGCTTTCTTT.

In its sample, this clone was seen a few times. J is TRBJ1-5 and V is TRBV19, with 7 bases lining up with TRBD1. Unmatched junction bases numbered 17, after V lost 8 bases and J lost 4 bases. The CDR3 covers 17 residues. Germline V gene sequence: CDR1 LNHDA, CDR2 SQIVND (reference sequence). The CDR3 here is CASRPRRQGHFNQPQHF. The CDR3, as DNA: TGTGCCAGTCGCCCTAGAAGACAGGGCCATTTTAATCAGCCCCAGCATTTT.

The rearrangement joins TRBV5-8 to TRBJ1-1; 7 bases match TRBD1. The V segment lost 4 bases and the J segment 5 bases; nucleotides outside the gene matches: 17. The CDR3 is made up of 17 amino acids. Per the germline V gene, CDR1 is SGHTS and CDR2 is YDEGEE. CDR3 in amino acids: CASSPEKRPRGRTEAFF. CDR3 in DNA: TGTGCCAGCAGCCCGGAAAAGCGGCCTAGGGGGCGGACTGAAGCTTTCTTT. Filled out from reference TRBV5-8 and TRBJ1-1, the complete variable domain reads EAGVTQSPTHLIKTRGQQATLRCSPISGHTSVYWYQQALGLGLQFLLWYDEGEERNRGNFPPRFSGRQFPNYSSELNVNALELEDSALYLCASSPEKRPRGRTEAFFGQGTRLTVV.

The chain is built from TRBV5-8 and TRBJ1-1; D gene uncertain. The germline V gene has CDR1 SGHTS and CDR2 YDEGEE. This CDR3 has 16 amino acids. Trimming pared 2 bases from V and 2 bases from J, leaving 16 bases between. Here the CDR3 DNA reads TGTGCCAGCAGCTTTTTGGATTCGAGCTTTAACACTGAAGCTTTCTTT. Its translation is CASSFLDSSFNTEAFF.

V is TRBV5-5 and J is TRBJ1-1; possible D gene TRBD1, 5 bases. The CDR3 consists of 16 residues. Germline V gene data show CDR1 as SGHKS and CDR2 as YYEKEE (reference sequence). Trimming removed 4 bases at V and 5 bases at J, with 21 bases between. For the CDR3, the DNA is TGTGCCAGCAGCCCACTTTTGGGGAGGGGAGGAACTGAAGCTTTCTTT. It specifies CASSPLLGRGGTEAFF.

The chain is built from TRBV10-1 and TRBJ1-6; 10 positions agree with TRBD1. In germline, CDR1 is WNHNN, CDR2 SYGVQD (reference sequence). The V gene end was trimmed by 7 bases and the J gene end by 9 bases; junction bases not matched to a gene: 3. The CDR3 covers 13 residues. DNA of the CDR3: TGCGCCAGCAAGGGACAGGGGATTTCACCCCTCCACTTT. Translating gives CASKGQGISPLHF.

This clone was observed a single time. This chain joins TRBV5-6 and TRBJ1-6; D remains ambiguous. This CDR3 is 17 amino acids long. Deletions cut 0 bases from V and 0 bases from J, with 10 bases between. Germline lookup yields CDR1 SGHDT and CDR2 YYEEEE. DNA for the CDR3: TGTGCCAGCAGCTTGGACCTGAGAAGCTCCTATAATTCACCCCTCCACTTT. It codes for CASSLDLRSSYNSPLHF.

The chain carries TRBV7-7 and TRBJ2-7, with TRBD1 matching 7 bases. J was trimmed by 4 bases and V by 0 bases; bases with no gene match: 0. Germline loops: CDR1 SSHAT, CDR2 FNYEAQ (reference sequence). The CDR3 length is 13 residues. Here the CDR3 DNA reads TGTGCCAGCAGCTTAGCGGACAGGTACGAGCAGTACTTC. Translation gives CASSLADRYEQYF.

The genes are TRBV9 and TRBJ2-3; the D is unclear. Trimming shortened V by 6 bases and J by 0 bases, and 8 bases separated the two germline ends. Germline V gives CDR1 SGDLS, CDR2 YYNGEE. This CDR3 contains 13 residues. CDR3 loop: CASKRTSTDTQYF. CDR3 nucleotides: TGTGCCAGCAAGAGAACTAGCACAGATACGCAGTATTTT.

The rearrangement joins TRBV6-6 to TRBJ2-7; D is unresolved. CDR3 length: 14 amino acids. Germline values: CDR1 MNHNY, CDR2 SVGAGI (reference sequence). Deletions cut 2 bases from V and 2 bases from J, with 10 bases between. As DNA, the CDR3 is TGTGCCAGCAGTTACCCGGCGGCGCCCTACGAGCAGTACTTC. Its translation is CASSYPAAPYEQYF.

The CDR3 spells CAPQVPPFCSGANVLTF. CDR3 DNA sequence: TGTGCCCCCCAGGTCCCCCCTTTTTGCTCTGGGGCCAACGTCCTGACTTTC. The genes are TRBV7-3 and TRBJ2-6, with no clear D. The CDR3 covers 17 residues. Germline V CDR1 and CDR2: SGHTA, FQGTGA. Trimming removed 11 bases at V and 0 bases at J, with 20 bases between.

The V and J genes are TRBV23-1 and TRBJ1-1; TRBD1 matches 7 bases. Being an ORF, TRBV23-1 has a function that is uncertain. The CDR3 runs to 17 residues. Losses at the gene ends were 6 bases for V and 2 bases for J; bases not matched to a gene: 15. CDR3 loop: CASSPIRPRGSNTEAFF. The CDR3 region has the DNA TGCGCCAGCAGCCCCATTAGGCCCAGGGGGAGTAACACTGAAGCTTTCTTT.

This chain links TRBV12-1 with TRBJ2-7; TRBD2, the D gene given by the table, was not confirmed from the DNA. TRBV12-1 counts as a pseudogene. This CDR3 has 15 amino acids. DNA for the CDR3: TGTGCCAGCAGCGAGCGACTAGCGAGTCTTTACGAGCAGTACTTC. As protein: CASSERLASLYEQYF.

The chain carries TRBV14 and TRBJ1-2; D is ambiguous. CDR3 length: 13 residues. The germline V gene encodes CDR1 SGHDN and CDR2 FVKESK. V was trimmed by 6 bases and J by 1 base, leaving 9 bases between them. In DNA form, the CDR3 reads TGTGCCAGCAGTTATGGCGGTAACTATGGCTACACCTTC. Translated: CASSYGGNYGYTF.

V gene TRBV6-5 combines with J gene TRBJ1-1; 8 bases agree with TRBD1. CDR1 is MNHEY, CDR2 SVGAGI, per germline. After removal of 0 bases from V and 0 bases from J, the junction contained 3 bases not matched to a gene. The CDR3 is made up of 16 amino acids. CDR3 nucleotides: TGTGCCAGCAGTTACTCCGGGACAGGATTGAACACTGAAGCTTTCTTT. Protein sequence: CASSYSGTGLNTEAFF.

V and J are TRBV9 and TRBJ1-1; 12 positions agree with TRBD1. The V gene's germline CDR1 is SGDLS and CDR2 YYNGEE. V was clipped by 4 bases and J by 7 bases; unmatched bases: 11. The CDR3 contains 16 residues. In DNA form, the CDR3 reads TGTGCCAGCAGCTACCCCGGGACAGGGGGCCACGGTGAAGCTTTCTTT. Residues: CASSYPGTGGHGEAFF.